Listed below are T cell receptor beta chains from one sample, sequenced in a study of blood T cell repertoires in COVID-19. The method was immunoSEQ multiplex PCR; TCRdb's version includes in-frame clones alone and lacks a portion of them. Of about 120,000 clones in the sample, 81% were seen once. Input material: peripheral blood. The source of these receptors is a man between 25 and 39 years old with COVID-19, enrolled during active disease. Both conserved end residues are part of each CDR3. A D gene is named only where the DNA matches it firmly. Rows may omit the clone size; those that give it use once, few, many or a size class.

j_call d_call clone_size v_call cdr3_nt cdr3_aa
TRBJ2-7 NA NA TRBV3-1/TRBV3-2 TGTGCCAGCAGCACGGGTCCGCAGTACGAGCAGTACTTC CASSTGPQYEQYF
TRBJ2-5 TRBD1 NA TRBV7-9 TGTGCCAGCAGCTGGGGACAGGGTGTCCAAGAGACCCAGTACTTC CASSWGQGVQETQYF
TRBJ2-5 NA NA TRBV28 TGTGCCAGCAGTCCCCCTATGAGGATCCAAGAGACCCAGTACTTC CASSPPMRIQETQYF
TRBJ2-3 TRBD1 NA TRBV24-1 TGTGCCACCAGTGATTTGCAGGGGGACGATACGCAGTATTTT CATSDLQGDDTQYF
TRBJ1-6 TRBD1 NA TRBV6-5 TGTGCCAGCAGCCCCCGGACAGGAGCGAGGTCACCCCTCCACTTT CASSPRTGARSPLHF
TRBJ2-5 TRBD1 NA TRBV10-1 TGCGCCAGCGGACAGGGGTCGGGGACCCAGTACTTC CASGQGSGTQYF
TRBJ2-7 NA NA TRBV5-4 TGTGCCAGCAGCTTGTGGCCCTACGAGCAGTACTTC CASSLWPYEQYF
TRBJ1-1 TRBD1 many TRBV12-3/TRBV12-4 TGTGCCAGCAGTTTGACAGGGACCACTGAAGCTTTCTTT CASSLTGTTEAFF
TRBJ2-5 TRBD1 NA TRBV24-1 TGTGCCACCAGTGAAACAGGGGGCCAGTACCAAGAGACCCAGTACTTC CATSETGGQYQETQYF
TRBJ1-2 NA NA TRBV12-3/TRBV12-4 TGTGCCAGCAAGCAGGGGTACTATGGCTACACCTTC CASKQGYYGYTF
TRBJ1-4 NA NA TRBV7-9 TGTGCCAGCAGCTCGGAGGGTTGGGCCAATAATGAAAAACTGTTTTTT CASSSEGWANNEKLFF
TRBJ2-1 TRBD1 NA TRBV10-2 TGCGCCAGCAGAGAGGGGGCCGAAGGAGAGCAGTTCTTC CASREGAEGEQFF
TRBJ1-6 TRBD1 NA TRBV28 TGTGCCAGCAGTACGGGACAGTTTAATTCACCCCTCCACTTT CASSTGQFNSPLHF
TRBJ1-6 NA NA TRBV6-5 TGTGCCAGCAGTTACTCGGCAGGGGTGAATTCACCCCTCCACTTT CASSYSAGVNSPLHF
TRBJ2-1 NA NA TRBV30 TGTGCCTGGACCCCAAATAGCAACGAGCAGTTCTTC CAWTPNSNEQFF
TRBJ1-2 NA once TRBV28 TGTGCCAGCAAAGTCCTCAGGGCTCTCCATGGCTACACCTTC CASKVLRALHGYTF
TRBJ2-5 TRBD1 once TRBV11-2 TGTGCCAGCAGCTTTGACAGGGGGCTAGAGACCCAGTACTTC CASSFDRGLETQYF
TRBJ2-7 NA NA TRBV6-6 TGTGCCAGCAGTAACCGACAGGCAGGGGCCTACGAGCAGTACTTC CASSNRQAGAYEQYF
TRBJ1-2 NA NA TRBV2 TGTGCCAGCAGGGAGCAGCCGAACTATGGCTACACCTTC CASREQPNYGYTF
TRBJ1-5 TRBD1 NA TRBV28 TGTGCCAGCAGTTTTATAGGACAGGGGGCGAGTGGCAATCAGCCCCAGCATTTT CASSFIGQGASGNQPQHF
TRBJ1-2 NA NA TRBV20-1 TGCAGTGCTAGTCCAGGGTACGGCTACACCTTC CSASPGYGYTF
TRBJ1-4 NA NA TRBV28 TGTGCCAGCGGGGAGGGTTCTGCTAATGAAAAACTGTTTTTT CASGEGSANEKLFF
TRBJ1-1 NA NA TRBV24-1 TGTGCCACCCTACTTTTCGGACAACTTAACACTGAAGCTTTCTTT CATLLFGQLNTEAFF
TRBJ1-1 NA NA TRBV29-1 TGCAGCGTTGAACGCCAGGGTGACACTGAAGCTTTCTTT CSVERQGDTEAFF
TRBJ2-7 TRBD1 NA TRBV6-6 TGTGCCAGCAGTTTAGGACAGGGGGGGGGCGAGCAGTACTTC CASSLGQGGGEQYF
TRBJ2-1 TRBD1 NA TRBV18 TGTGCCAGCTCCCGGGACAGGTCTGACAATGAGCAGTTCTTC CASSRDRSDNEQFF
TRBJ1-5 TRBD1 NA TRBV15 TGTGCCACCAGCAGAGATCTGGCAGGGGGAAATAGCAATCAGCCCCAGCATTTT CATSRDLAGGNSNQPQHF
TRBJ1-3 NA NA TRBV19 TGTGCCAGTAGTCCCCTATTCTCTGGAAACACCATATATTTT CASSPLFSGNTIYF
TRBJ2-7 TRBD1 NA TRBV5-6 TGTGCCAGCAGCCCGGGACAGGACGAGCAGTACTTC CASSPGQDEQYF
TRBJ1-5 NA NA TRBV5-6 TGTGCCAGCAGCTATCTTACCGAGGACACCAATCAGCCCCAGCATTTT CASSYLTEDTNQPQHF
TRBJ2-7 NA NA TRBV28 TGTGCCAGCAGCCTCTCAGGGGGGAGAGAGCAGTACTTC CASSLSGGREQYF
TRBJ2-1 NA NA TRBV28 TGTGCCAGCCTCAGGGCTAGCGAAAGACTCTATAGCAATGAGCAGTTCTTC CASLRASERLYSNEQFF
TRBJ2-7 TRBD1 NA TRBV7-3 TGTGCCAGCAGCCCGCAGGGGGCCCAGGTGGGCGAGCAGTACTTC CASSPQGAQVGEQYF
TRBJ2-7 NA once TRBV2 TGTGCCAGCAGTGGGGCGGGAACCGACCACGAGCAGTACTTC CASSGAGTDHEQYF
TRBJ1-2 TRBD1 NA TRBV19 TGTGCCAGTAGTATCGTACAGGGGGCGCCTGGCTACACCTTC CASSIVQGAPGYTF
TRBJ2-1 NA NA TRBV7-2 TGTGCCAGCAGCCCCCGGGTGGGGGCGTGGTTCTTC CASSPRVGAWFF
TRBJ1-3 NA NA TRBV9 TGTGCCAGCAGCGTAGGTGGTAGCTCTGGAAACACCATATATTTT CASSVGGSSGNTIYF
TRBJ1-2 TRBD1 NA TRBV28 TGTGCCAGCAGCCTGGGACAGGTCTATGGCTACACCTTC CASSLGQVYGYTF
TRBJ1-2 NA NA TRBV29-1 TGCAGCGTTGAATCCTCAGGGCTTTTCTATGGCTACACCTTC CSVESSGLFYGYTF
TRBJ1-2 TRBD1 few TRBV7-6 TGTGCCAGCAGGGGACAGGGCTGGGATGGCTACACCTTC CASRGQGWDGYTF
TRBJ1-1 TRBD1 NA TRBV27 TGTGCCAGCAGTTCACAGGGGGCGATCGGAAACGGTTTCTTT CASSSQGAIGNGFF
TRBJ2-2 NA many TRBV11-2 TGTGCCAGCAGCTCTATTACATCAGAGGCCGGGGAGCTGTTTTTT CASSSITSEAGELFF
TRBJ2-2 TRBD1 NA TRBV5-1 TGCGCCAGCATGCAGGGGGCTCTTGACACCGGGGAGCTGTTTTTT CASMQGALDTGELFF
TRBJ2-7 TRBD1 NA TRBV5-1 TGCGCCAGCAGCTTGGCTGTGGGACAGGGGGCGGGAGAGCAGTACTTC CASSLAVGQGAGEQYF